Given below is one T cell receptor beta chain in context. Its antigen is undetermined. The data originate from a study of T cells in Graves' hyperthyroidism and ophthalmopathy. Background on the study: Staff took peripheral blood when the initial diagnosis was made, before any treatment began. General study results and limits: Most expanded thyroid clonotypes above 0.001 also appeared in blood.

It was considered stable Graves' hyperthyroidism when ophthalmopathy did not progress within 18 months. Template material for amplifying TCR beta CDR3 regions consisted of RNA transcripts. TCR CDR3 underwent first-round RT-PCR with the HTBI primer set. TCRdb re-called the multiplex PCR reads with MiXCR, one entry per CDR3 protein. The table shows under 350,000 distinct CDR3 sequences, with 15% to 20% occurring only once. The receptor was derived from a woman aged 45-59 years with Graves' hyperthyroidism. The sequenced sample was blood.

The CDR3 here is CASSPEGGSYEQYV. In DNA form, the CDR3 reads TGTGCCAGCTCACCAGAAGGCGGCTCTTACGAGCAGTACGTC. The rearrangement uses TRBV18 and TRBJ2-7; D gene unclear. Germline CDR1 KGHSH, CDR2 LQKENI. Trimming took off 2 bases at V and 4 bases at J, with 12 bases between the two ends. There are 14 residues in the CDR3.